The T cell receptor (beta chain) described here comes from a study of OX40 agonist ivuxolimab in advanced cancers. Across the study: The dose-escalation group included hepatocellular carcinoma, melanoma, renal cell carcinoma and head and neck cancer. Patients achieving partial responses numbered three: one hepatocellular carcinoma case and two cutaneous melanoma cases. Study-wide points: On average, a greater number of expanded clones characterised CD8+ T cells relative to CD4+. At 0.1 to 3.0 mg/kg, CD4+ and CD8+ blood T cells expanded clonally by week 6.

Generated by immunoSEQ multiplex PCR, the TCRdb table keeps only in-frame clones and is missing some. Of 40,000 to 55,000 clones in the sample, about 88% were seen once. The V and J ends lost 1 base and 1 base respectively, with 13 bases between them. Germline CDR1 reads MGHRA; CDR2 reads YSYEKL. CDR3 length: 17 residues. To note about this clone: Its antigen is not known.

The chain couples TRBV4-1 to TRBJ2-2; D gene unclear. The material sequenced was CD4+ or CD8+ T cells sorted from blood, taken in a trial of the OX40 agonist ivuxolimab. The sequence derives from an adult with an advanced solid tumor such as melanoma, head and neck, liver or kidney cancer. The CDR3 spells CASSQVLRQMNTGELFF. The DNA of the CDR3 is TGCGCCAGCAGCCAAGTTCTCAGACAAATGAACACCGGGGAGCTGTTTTTT.